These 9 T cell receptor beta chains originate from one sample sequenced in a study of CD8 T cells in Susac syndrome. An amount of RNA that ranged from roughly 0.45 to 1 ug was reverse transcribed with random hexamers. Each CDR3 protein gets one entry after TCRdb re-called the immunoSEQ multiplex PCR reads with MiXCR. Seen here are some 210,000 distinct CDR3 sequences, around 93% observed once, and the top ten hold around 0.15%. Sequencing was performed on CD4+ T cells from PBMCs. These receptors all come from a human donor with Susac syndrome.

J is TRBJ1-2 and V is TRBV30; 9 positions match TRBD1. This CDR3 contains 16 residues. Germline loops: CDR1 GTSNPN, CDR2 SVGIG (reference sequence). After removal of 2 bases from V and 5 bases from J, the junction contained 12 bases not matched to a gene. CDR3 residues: CAWSSYSGTGKYGYTF. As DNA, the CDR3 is TGTGCCTGGAGTTCGTATTCCGGGACAGGGAAGTATGGCTACACCTTC. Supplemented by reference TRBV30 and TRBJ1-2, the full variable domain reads SQTIHQWPATLVQPVGSPLSLECTVEGTSNPNLYWYRQAAGRGLQLLFYSVGIGQISSEVPQNLSASRPQDRQFILSSKKLLLSDSGFYLCAWSSYSGTGKYGYTFGSGTRLTVV.

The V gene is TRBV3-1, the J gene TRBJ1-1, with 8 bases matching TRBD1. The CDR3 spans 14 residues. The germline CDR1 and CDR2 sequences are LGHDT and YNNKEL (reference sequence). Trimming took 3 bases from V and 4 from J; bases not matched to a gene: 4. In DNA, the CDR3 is TGTGCCAGCAGCCACCAAGACAGGGGCACTGAAGCTTTCTTT. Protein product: CASSHQDRGTEAFF.

The CDR3 protein is CSALTGPPGNTEAFF. The CDR3 DNA is TGCAGTGCTTTGACCGGACCTCCGGGTAACACTGAAGCTTTCTTT. V is TRBV20-1 and J is TRBJ1-1; D uncertain. V was trimmed by 5 bases and J by 2 bases, leaving 18 bases between them. The V gene's germline CDR1 is DFQATT and CDR2 SNEGSKA (reference sequence). The CDR3 is made up of 15 amino acids.

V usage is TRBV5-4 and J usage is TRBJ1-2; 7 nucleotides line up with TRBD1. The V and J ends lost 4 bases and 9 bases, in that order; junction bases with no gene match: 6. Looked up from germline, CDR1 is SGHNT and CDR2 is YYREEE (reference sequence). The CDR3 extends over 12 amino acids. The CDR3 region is CASSLETGRYTF. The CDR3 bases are TGTGCCAGCAGCCTGGAGACAGGGCGCTACACCTTC. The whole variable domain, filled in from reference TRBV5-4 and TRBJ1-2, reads ETGVTQSPTHLIKTRGQQVTLRCSSQSGHNTVSWYQQALGQGPQFIFQYYREEENGRGNFPPRFSGLQFPNYSSELNVNALELDDSALYLCASSLETGRYTFGSGTRLTVV.

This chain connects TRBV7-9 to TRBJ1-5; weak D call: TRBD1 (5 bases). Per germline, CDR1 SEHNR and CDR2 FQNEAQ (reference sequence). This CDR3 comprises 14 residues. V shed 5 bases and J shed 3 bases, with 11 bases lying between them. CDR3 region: CASSVGGVNQPQHF. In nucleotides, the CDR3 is TGTGCCAGCAGCGTTGGGGGAGTCAATCAGCCCCAGCATTTT.

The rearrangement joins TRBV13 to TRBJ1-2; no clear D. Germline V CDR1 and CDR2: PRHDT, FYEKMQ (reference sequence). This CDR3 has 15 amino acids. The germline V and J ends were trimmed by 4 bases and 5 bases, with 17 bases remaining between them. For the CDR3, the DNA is TGTGCCAGCAGCTCGTCTCGGGGAGTAGGGTATGGCTACACCTTC. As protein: CASSSSRGVGYGYTF.

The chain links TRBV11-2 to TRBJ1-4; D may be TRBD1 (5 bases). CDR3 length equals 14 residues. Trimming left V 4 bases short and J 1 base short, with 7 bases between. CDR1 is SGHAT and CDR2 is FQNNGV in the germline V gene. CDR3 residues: CASSSRVTNEKLFF. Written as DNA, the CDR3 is TGTGCCAGCAGCTCCAGGGTAACTAATGAAAAACTGTTTTTT.

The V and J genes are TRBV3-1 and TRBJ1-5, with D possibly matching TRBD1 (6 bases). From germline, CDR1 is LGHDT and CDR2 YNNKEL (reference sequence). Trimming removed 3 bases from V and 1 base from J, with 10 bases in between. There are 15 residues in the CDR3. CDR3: CASSQGAGSNQPQHF. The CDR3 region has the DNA TGTGCCAGCAGCCAGGGGGCGGGAAGCAATCAGCCCCAGCATTTT.

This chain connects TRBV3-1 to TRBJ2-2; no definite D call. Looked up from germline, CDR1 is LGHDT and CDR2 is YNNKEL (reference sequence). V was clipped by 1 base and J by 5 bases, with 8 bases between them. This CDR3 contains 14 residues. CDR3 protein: CASSQVLGTGELFF. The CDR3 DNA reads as TGTGCCAGCAGCCAAGTGTTAGGTACCGGGGAGCTGTTTTTT.